This passage covers 19 T cell receptor beta chains from one sample sequenced in a study of blood T cells in healthy people across ages. A second 7 to 11 cycle PCR used barcoded and J-beta primers. TCRdb processed the 5' RACE reads anew with MiXCR; each CDR3 protein has one entry. The table has 650,000 to 800,000 distinct CDR3 sequences, around 45% seen once. Sequencing was carried out using blood. The receptor source for this set is a man aged 60 to 75 in good health.

This chain uses TRBV7-2 with TRBJ2-5; the D gene is possibly TRBD2 (6 bases). TRBJ2-7 explains the end of the DNA better; the J call may be wrong. CDR1 is SGHTA, CDR2 FQGNSA, per germline. This CDR3 comprises 17 residues. The CDR3 DNA sequence: TGTGCCAGCAGCTACGGGGGAACCAGGGAAAACTCCTACGAGCAGTACTTC. Amino acid sequence: CASSYGGTRENSYEQYF.

V gene TRBV20-1 combines with J gene TRBJ2-7; 7 nucleotides line up with TRBD1. CDR3 length: 16 amino acids. Germline CDR1 and CDR2: DFQATT and SNEGSKA (reference sequence). J gave up 5 bases and V 0 bases, and 13 bases lay outside the gene matches. CDR3 sequence reads: CSARDLGGRGYNEQYF. CDR3 nucleotides: TGCAGTGCTAGAGATCTCGGAGGCAGGGGGTACAACGAGCAGTACTTC.

V gene TRBV10-3 combines with J gene TRBJ2-5; 14 nucleotides agree with TRBD2. V dropped 6 bases and J dropped 4; count of bases not matched to a gene: 10. Germline V lookup: CDR1 ENHRY, CDR2 SYGVKD. CDR3 length equals 17 residues. The CDR3 sequence: CAISPTGTSGGLETQYF. The CDR3, as DNA: TGTGCCATCAGCCCCACCGGGACTAGCGGGGGTTTAGAGACCCAGTACTTC.

This clonotype was seen a few times. V usage is TRBV2 and J usage is TRBJ1-5; D gene ambiguous. The CDR3 consists of 15 residues. The ends were cut back, 1 base at V and 3 bases at J, with 10 bases in the middle. Looked up from germline, CDR1 is SNHLY and CDR2 is FYNNEI. CDR3 sequence reads: CASSEEGGNNQPQHF. In DNA, the CDR3 is TGTGCCAGCAGTGAAGAGGGAGGGAACAATCAGCCCCAGCATTTT.

This clonotype turned up a few times. J is TRBJ1-1 and V is TRBV20-1, with D hard to call. The length of the CDR3 is 14 residues. The V end was cut by 0 bases, the J end by 4 bases, with 12 bases between. Germline V gives CDR1 DFQATT, CDR2 SNEGSKA (reference sequence). The CDR3 nucleotides are TGCAGTGCTAGAGATCGCGGGCAACCCACTGAAGCTTTCTTT. It translates to CSARDRGQPTEAFF.

The V call is TRBV28, the J call TRBJ1-2; D is ambiguous. Looked up from germline, CDR1 is MDHEN and CDR2 is SYDVKM. Trimming removed 5 bases at V and 0 bases at J, with 10 bases between. This CDR3 is 14 amino acids long. CDR3 amino acids: CASSRPRPNYGYTF. CDR3 DNA: TGTGCCAGCAGTCGTCCACGGCCTAACTATGGCTACACCTTC.

The sample holds a few counts of this clonotype. J is TRBJ2-1 and V is TRBV7-3; D unclear. The CDR3 runs to 17 residues. Deletions cut 4 bases from V and 0 bases from J, with 16 bases between. Germline CDR1 is SGHTA and CDR2 is FQGTGA. CDR3 in DNA: TGTGCCAGCAGCTCGCAACCCCCACGGAGCTCCTACAATGAGCAGTTCTTC. Its translation: CASSSQPPRSSYNEQFF.

J is TRBJ1-4 and V is TRBV18, with 8 nucleotides matching TRBD1. V was clipped by 5 bases and J by 2 bases; unmatched bases: 7. This CDR3 is built from 16 residues. Germline V gene data show CDR1 as KGHSH and CDR2 as LQKENI. The CDR3 DNA sequence: TGTGCCAGCTCATCCGGACAGGGTCTGACTAATGAAAAACTGTTTTTT. Translating gives CASSSGQGLTNEKLFF.

The V gene is TRBV7-2, the J gene TRBJ2-3; the D is unclear. V was clipped by 5 bases and J by 6 bases, with 9 bases between them. CDR1 and CDR2 from the germline V gene are SGHTA and FQGNSA. This CDR3 comprises 12 residues. The CDR3 sequence: CASSPPSDTQYF. In DNA form, the CDR3 reads TGTGCCAGCAGCCCGCCCTCCGATACGCAGTATTTT. The full variable domain, in which reference TRBV7-2 and TRBJ2-3 provide the parts outside the CDR3, is GAGVSQSPSNKVTEKGKDVELRCDPISGHTALYWYRQSLGQGLEFLIYFQGNSAPDKSGLPSDRFSAERTGGSVSTLTIQRTQQEDSAVYLCASSPPSDTQYFGPGTRLTVL.

The V gene is TRBV21-1, the J gene TRBJ2-3. TRBV21-1 has pseudogene status. The CDR3 runs 18 residues. The CDR3 coding sequence is TGTGCCAGCAGCTTCACTATTGCACTGCCAGAGCAAATCGATACGCAGTATTTT. This translates into CASSFTIALPEQIDTQYF.

The chain employs TRBV12-3 or TRBV12-4 and TRBJ1-6; 7 bases match TRBD1. The V and J ends lost 7 bases and 10 bases, in that order; junction bases with no gene match: 7. The CDR3 is 13 residues long. The CDR3: CASTTGSESPLHF. In nucleotides, the CDR3 is TGTGCCAGCACGACAGGGTCGGAGTCACCCCTCCACTTT.

The rearrangement joins TRBV4-3 to TRBJ2-6, with a weak D call TRBD2 (5 bases). There are 18 residues in the CDR3. V dropped 0 bases and J dropped 0 bases, with 12 bases sitting between them. Germline-derived CDR1 and CDR2 are LGHNA and YSLEER. CDR3 in amino acids: CASSQEAARASGANVLTF. The CDR3 DNA follows: TGCGCCAGCAGCCAAGAAGCCGCGCGGGCCTCTGGGGCCAACGTCCTGACTTTC.

Only a few counts were recorded for this clonotype. The V gene is TRBV29-1, the J gene TRBJ1-2, with D unresolved. Trimming took off 6 bases at V and 3 bases at J, with 17 bases between the two ends. Germline values: CDR1 SQVTM, CDR2 ANQGSEA. CDR3 length: 14 residues. The CDR3 coding sequence is TGCAGCGTCCTCCGGCGTAACAGCGACTATGGCTACACCTTC. This codes for CSVLRRNSDYGYTF.

V gene TRBV5-1 combines with J gene TRBJ2-1; 11 bases match TRBD2. This CDR3 is built from 17 residues. Germline CDR1 reads SGHRS; CDR2 reads YFSETQ. V was pared by 4 bases and J by 6 bases, with 12 bases of the junction left unmatched. CDR3 in amino acids: CASSLPRDSGGANEQFF. The CDR3 DNA is TGCGCCAGCAGCCTCCCCCGGGATAGCGGGGGGGCCAATGAGCAGTTCTTC. The full variable domain, in which reference TRBV5-1 and TRBJ2-1 provide the parts outside the CDR3, is KAGVTQTPRYLIKTRGQQVTLSCSPISGHRSVSWYQQTPGQGLQFLFEYFSETQRNKGNFPGRFSGRQFSNSRSEMNVSTLELGDSALYLCASSLPRDSGGANEQFFGPGTRLTVL.

This clonotype has a handful of counts. The V call is TRBV4-3, the J call TRBJ2-1; no clear D gene. The CDR3 has 16 residues. The germline V gene has CDR1 LGHNA and CDR2 YSLEER. Trimming took 4 bases from V and 6 from J, leaving 19 bases between them. The CDR3 DNA is TGCGCCAGCAGCCGGGGTCTTGAAACTTCTGGCAATGAGCAGTTCTTC. Amino acids: CASSRGLETSGNEQFF.

This clonotype appeared a few times. The chain has TRBV11-2 and TRBJ2-7, with 7 nucleotides matching TRBD2. Trimming cost V 4 bases and J 6 bases; bases outside gene matches: 39. There are 24 residues in the CDR3. The V gene's germline CDR1 is SGHAT and CDR2 FQNNGV. CDR3: CASSYREDRGRGTIDDPVGSEQYF. The CDR3 bases are TGTGCCAGCAGCTATCGGGAGGATAGGGGCCGTGGAACCATAGATGACCCCGTAGGTTCCGAGCAGTACTTC.

The chain recombines TRBV4-3 with TRBJ2-5; D possibly corresponds to TRBD1 (5 bases). There are 15 residues in the CDR3. V shed 1 base and J shed 1 base, with 10 bases lying between them. Germline assignment: CDR1 LGHNA and CDR2 YSLEER. In DNA, the CDR3 is TGCGCCAGCAGCCAAGGGGGCGCGGCCCAAGAGACCCAGTACTTC. Translation gives CASSQGGAAQETQYF.

This rearrangement joins TRBV15 to TRBJ2-4; 9 nucleotides agree with TRBD1. The end of the DNA is better explained by TRBJ2-7, so the J call may be wrong. The CDR3 is 13 amino acids. Germline CDR1 and CDR2: LNHNV and YYDKDF (reference sequence). CDR3: CATSSYRGREQYF. Here the CDR3 DNA reads TGTGCCACCAGCAGCTACAGGGGGCGCGAGCAGTACTTC.

V usage is TRBV20-1 and J usage is TRBJ2-3; TRBD2 matches at 8 bases. Trimming cost V 2 bases and J 0 bases; bases outside gene matches: 10. The germline gives CDR1 DFQATT, CDR2 SNEGSKA (reference sequence). This CDR3 comprises 17 residues. This CDR3 is CSARRLAGFTSTDTQYF. In nucleotides, the CDR3 is TGCAGTGCTAGAAGGCTAGCGGGCTTTACTAGCACAGATACGCAGTATTTT.